This TCR beta chain was sequenced during a study of T-cell memory formation after mild COVID-19. Study-level results: The CD4+ clones that contracted clustered mainly within CM and EM, and the CD8+ clones concentrated in EMRA. The appearance of some responding clones in pre-infection memory suggested that cross-reactive memory joined. Clones shrinking from day 15 to 85 showed even CD4/CD8 mixes; later expanders tilted CD4+.

The CDR3 is made up of 17 amino acids. J was trimmed by 7 bases and V by 5 bases; bases with no gene match: 18. In TCRdb, the 5' RACE reads were re-called with MiXCR into one record per CDR3 protein. The sample lists around 200,000 distinct CDR3 sequences, 27% occurring once. About this clonotype: As yet, its antigen is unknown.

This TCR was sampled from an adult woman who had mild COVID-19 (a few samples of this study predate the infection). Cell type and time point are not known. The genes are TRBV12-3 or TRBV12-4 and TRBJ2-7; 9 nucleotides line up with TRBD2. The sequencing input was PBMCs or a T cell subset sorted from them (not recorded which). The DNA for the CDR3 is TGTGCCAGCAGTCAAACGTCCTTAGCGGGGGCTCAGAGGGAGCAGTACTTC. It encodes CASSQTSLAGAQREQYF.